A single sample gave rise to the 15 T cell receptor beta chains below, sequenced in a study of T cell responses to AZD1222 COVID-19 vaccine (dated by TCRdb to the early 2020s). Receptor libraries were prepared by the immunoSEQ multiplex PCR assay. The table was pulled from immuneACCESS by TCRdb, which kept in-frame rearrangements only. Such tables lose some clones; where checked, under half of the loss comes from unresolved V genes, and the rest has no known cause. For this sample the table gives 140,000 to 150,000 clones, of which 80% to 90% were detected only once. More than 1.5% of the sample comes from the top ten. The time point label for this specimen denotes: baseline before first vaccination. The sample here was peripheral blood, taken on day 0 of AZD1222 vaccination. The receptors were sampled from an adult in good health.

This chain links TRBV5-1 with TRBJ1-2; TRBD1 aligns across 8 bases. V was pared by 4 bases and J by 5 bases, with 10 bases of the junction left unmatched. The CDR3 is made up of 15 amino acids. In germline, CDR1 is SGHRS, CDR2 YFSETQ. The CDR3 reads CASSGGQGFWYGYTF. The CDR3 DNA sequence: TGCGCCAGCAGCGGAGGACAGGGTTTTTGGTATGGCTACACCTTC. The full variable domain, in which reference TRBV5-1 and TRBJ1-2 provide the parts outside the CDR3, is KAGVTQTPRYLIKTRGQQVTLSCSPISGHRSVSWYQQTPGQGLQFLFEYFSETQRNKGNFPGRFSGRQFSNSRSEMNVSTLELGDSALYLCASSGGQGFWYGYTFGSGTRLTVV.

The V and J genes are TRBV10-2 and TRBJ1-5, with TRBD1 identical over 9 bases. V gave up 6 bases and J gave up 1 base; unmatched junction bases: 4. The germline V gene has CDR1 WSHSY and CDR2 SAAADI. CDR3 length equals 15 residues. CDR3 sequence (DNA): TGCGCCAGCAGACCCGGACAGGGGAGCAATCAGCCCCAGCATTTT. This sequence encodes CASRPGQGSNQPQHF.

The V gene is TRBV5-1, the J gene TRBJ2-1; D not certain. CDR3 length: 13 amino acids. V shed 4 bases and J shed 7 bases, with 12 bases lying between them. The germline gives CDR1 SGHRS, CDR2 YFSETQ. CDR3: CASSTPWLNEQFF. CDR3 nucleotides: TGCGCCAGCAGCACACCTTGGCTTAATGAGCAGTTCTTC.

The chain recombines TRBV5-6 with TRBJ2-3; no clear D. Germline V lookup: CDR1 SGHDT, CDR2 YYEEEE. Trimming left V 4 bases short and J 7 bases short, with 10 bases between. The CDR3 totals 12 residues. CDR3 in amino acids: CASSLSFYTQYF. The CDR3 region has the DNA TGTGCCAGCAGCCTTAGCTTTTATACGCAGTATTTT.

The chain combines TRBV9 with TRBJ2-7; 10 nucleotides align to TRBD2. The CDR3 contains 15 residues. V trimming: 0 bases; J trimming: 4 bases; junction bases outside the gene matches: 4. Germline CDR1 SGDLS, CDR2 YYNGEE. The chain's CDR3 is CASSVGVAGGYEQYF. CDR3 bases: TGTGCCAGCAGCGTAGGGGTAGCGGGAGGTTACGAGCAGTACTTC.

This chain joins TRBV18 and TRBJ2-1; 15 bases are a match to TRBD2. V shed 3 bases, J shed 3 bases, and the junction held 3 bases outside the gene matches. Germline CDR1 KGHSH, CDR2 LQKENI. This CDR3 is 17 amino acids long. The CDR3 nucleotides are TGTGCCAGCTCACCTTTGGGACTAGCGGGGGGCTACAATGAGCAGTTCTTC. It is translated as CASSPLGLAGGYNEQFF. The complete variable domain, with remaining parts taken from reference TRBV18 and TRBJ2-1, reads NAGVMQNPRHLVRRRGQEARLRCSPMKGHSHVYWYRQLPEEGLKFMVYLQKENIIDESGMPKERFSAEFPKEGPSILRIQQVVRGDSAAYFCASSPLGLAGGYNEQFFGPGTRLTVL.

As regards this clone: The same CDR3 also results from other DNA sequences found in this sample. This chain uses TRBV5-1 with TRBJ2-1, with D possibly being TRBD2 (6 bases). There are 14 residues in the CDR3. CDR1 and CDR2 from the germline V gene are SGHRS and YFSETQ. Trimming shortened V by 2 bases and J by 2 bases, and 8 bases separated the two germline ends. The CDR3 DNA is TGCGCCAGCAGCTTTAGCGGAGCCTACAATGAGCAGTTCTTC. It yields the protein CASSFSGAYNEQFF.

This chain connects TRBV3-1 (or the pseudogene TRBV3-2) to TRBJ1-5; weak D call: TRBD1 (5 bases). V was clipped by 0 bases and J by 6 bases, with 9 bases between them. The CDR3 has 14 residues. CDR1 and CDR2 from the germline V gene are LGHDT and YNNKEL (reference sequence). The CDR3 is CASSQDLGGQPQHF. The CDR3 nucleotides read TGTGCCAGCAGCCAAGATCTCGGGGGTCAGCCCCAGCATTTT.

The CDR3 loop reads CASSPPAGGYTF. CDR3 DNA sequence: TGTGCCAGCAGTCCTCCAGCGGGAGGCTACACCTTC. The rearrangement links TRBV6-5 to TRBJ1-2; no definite D call. Deletions cut 5 bases from V and 8 bases from J, with 12 bases between. The CDR3 has 12 amino acids. In germline, CDR1 is MNHEY, CDR2 SVGAGI.

The rearrangement links TRBV30 to TRBJ1-2; weak D call: TRBD1 (5 bases). The CDR3 covers 13 residues. The germline gives CDR1 GTSNPN, CDR2 SVGIG (reference sequence). V was shortened by 0 bases and J by 5 bases, with 10 bases between the two germline ends. This CDR3 is CAWSVSGLYGYTF. CDR3 sequence (DNA): TGTGCCTGGAGTGTTTCAGGGCTTTATGGCTACACCTTC.

V gene TRBV4-1 combines with J gene TRBJ2-2; TRBD2 matches 8 bases. Losses at the gene ends were 8 bases for V and 8 bases for J; bases not matched to a gene: 10. The V gene's germline CDR1 is MGHRA and CDR2 YSYEKL. The CDR3 totals 14 residues. The CDR3 region is CASPGGFLSGELFF. DNA of the CDR3: TGCGCCAGCCCGGGGGGGTTCCTTTCTGGGGAGCTGTTTTTT.

This chain connects TRBV6-5 to TRBJ1-3, with 7 bases identical to TRBD1. The CDR3 runs 15 residues. With V trimmed by 2 bases and J by 2 bases, 3 bases remained unmatched. In germline, CDR1 is MNHEY, CDR2 SVGAGI. This CDR3 is CASSYLTGTGNTIYF. DNA of the CDR3: TGTGCCAGCAGTTACCTGACAGGGACTGGAAACACCATATATTTT.

This rearrangement joins TRBV28 to TRBJ1-2, with D possibly matching TRBD1 (5 bases). This CDR3 spans 12 amino acids. Germline lookup yields CDR1 MDHEN and CDR2 SYDVKM. Trimming shortened V by 5 bases and J by 6 bases, and 10 bases separated the two germline ends. In DNA form, the CDR3 reads TGTGCCAGCAGTCAGGGCCCGGATGGCTACACCTTC. It yields the protein CASSQGPDGYTF.

This clone has just one count. The CDR3 loop reads CASSLQGDSNQPQHF. For the CDR3, the DNA is TGTGCCAGCAGCTTGCAGGGGGACAGCAATCAGCCCCAGCATTTT. The gene calls are TRBV5-5 and TRBJ1-5; TRBD1 matches 7 bases. CDR3 length equals 15 residues. CDR1 and CDR2 (germline): SGHKS, YYEKEE (reference sequence). V was pared by 1 base and J by 1 base, with 2 bases of the junction left unmatched.

Comment on this clone: At one end the junction does not follow the germline gene, possibly because of a read error. The chain recombines TRBV13 with TRBJ2-1, with 7 nucleotides matching TRBD1. Germline-derived CDR1 and CDR2 are PRHDT and FYEKMQ (reference sequence). The CDR3 is 16 residues long. CDR3 sequence: CASTLREGQAHNEQFF. The CDR3, as DNA: TGTGCCAGCACCTTAAGAGAAGGACAGGCTCACAATGAGCAGTTCTTC.